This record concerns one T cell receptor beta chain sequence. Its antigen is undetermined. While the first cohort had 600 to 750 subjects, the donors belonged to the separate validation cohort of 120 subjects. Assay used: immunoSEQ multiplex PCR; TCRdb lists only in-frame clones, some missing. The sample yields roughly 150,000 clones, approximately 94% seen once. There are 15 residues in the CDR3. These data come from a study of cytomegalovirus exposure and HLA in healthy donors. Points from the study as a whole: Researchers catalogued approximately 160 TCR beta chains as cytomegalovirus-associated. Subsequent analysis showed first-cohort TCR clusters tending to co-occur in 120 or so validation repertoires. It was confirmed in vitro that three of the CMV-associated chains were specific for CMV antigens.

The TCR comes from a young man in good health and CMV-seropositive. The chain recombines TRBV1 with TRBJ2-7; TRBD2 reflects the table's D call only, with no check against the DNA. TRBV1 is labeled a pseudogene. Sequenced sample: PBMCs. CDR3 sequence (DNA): TGCACCAGCTCACTTGGGACGGCGGGAGCCTACGAGCAGTACTTC. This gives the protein CTSSLGTAGAYEQYF.